The 7 T cell receptor beta chains below all came from one sample that was sequenced in a study of long-term antiretroviral therapy in people with HIV. Version v3.0 of the immunoSEQ assay was performed at survey level. The protocol was immunoSEQ multiplex PCR, while the TCRdb copy is restricted to in-frame clones and leaves out a portion. The data show fewer than 35,000 clones, with around 97% seen just once and around 3.1% held by the top ten. This specimen consisted of unsorted PBMCs, obtained 6.9 years after starting antiretroviral therapy. The receptors shown here come from a man aged 25 to 40 with HIV.

V usage is TRBV7-2 and J usage is TRBJ2-7; D perhaps matches TRBD2 (7 bases). CDR3 length: 13 residues. V was pared by 5 bases and J by 7 bases, with 15 bases between. CDR1 and CDR2 (germline): SGHTA, FQGNSA. CDR3 DNA sequence: TGTGCCAGCAGCACTCCCGGGGGGCAGGAGCAGTACTTC. It yields the protein CASSTPGGQEQYF.

The chain carries TRBV6-5 and TRBJ1-4; D might be TRBD1 (6 bases). From germline, CDR1 is MNHEY and CDR2 SVGAGI. CDR3 length equals 15 residues. V shed 2 bases and J shed 7 bases, with 14 bases lying between them. The CDR3 is CASSYGGGRGEKLFF. For the CDR3, the DNA is TGTGCCAGCAGTTACGGCGGGGGGCGGGGTGAAAAACTGTTTTTT.

On this clone: The CDR3 carries no conserved terminal phenylalanine or tryptophan, so it likely arises from a read error. The limits of the CDR3 on the DNA are not certain, so only TCRdb's listed CDR3 is given. The chain combines TRBV4-1 with TRBJ2-4; TRBD1 reflects the table's D call only, with no check against the DNA. Germline V gene sequence: CDR1 MGHRA, CDR2 YSYEKL. The CDR3 is 17 residues long, ends included. CDR3 amino acids: CASKETPDSPRDRRAFI.

The CDR3 is CASSDPQGAPDPMNTEAFF. CDR3 nucleotides: TGTGCCAGCAGTGACCCGCAGGGGGCCCCAGACCCGATGAACACTGAAGCTTTCTTT. V is TRBV6-1 and J is TRBJ1-1; 8 bases fit TRBD1. This CDR3 comprises 19 residues. The V segment lost 3 bases and the J segment 0 bases; nucleotides outside the gene matches: 15. In germline, CDR1 is MNHNS, CDR2 SASEGT.

The chain carries TRBV10-3 and TRBJ1-2; no firm D call. Germline V gene sequence: CDR1 ENHRY, CDR2 SYGVKD. Trimming cost V 7 bases and J 5 bases, with 17 bases left between them. This CDR3 is 14 amino acids long. CDR3 DNA: TGTGCCATCACCGACGGCGGAATTAGGTATGGCTACACCTTC. Translated: CAITDGGIRYGYTF.

The chain has TRBV4-2 and TRBJ1-5, with D uncertain. The CDR3 is 12 residues long. V was pared by 0 bases and J by 4 bases, with 1 base between. Germline CDR1 is LGHNA and CDR2 is YNFKEQ. The DNA of the CDR3 is TGTGCCAGCAGCCAAGAAAATCAGCCCCAGCATTTT. It is translated as CASSQENQPQHF.

This chain links TRBV7-2 with TRBJ2-2, with TRBD1 identical over 7 bases. J gave up 6 bases and V 7 bases, and 8 bases lay outside the gene matches. There are 14 residues in the CDR3. The germline gives CDR1 SGHTA, CDR2 FQGNSA. Written as DNA, the CDR3 is TGTGCCAGCAAAACAGGGGCCCCATCCGGGGAGCTGTTTTTT. It is translated as CASKTGAPSGELFF.